This TCR beta chain came from a study of tumor-infiltrating lymphocytes in primary liver carcinoma. The wider study: Enrolled patients were male and female, aged 30 to 69 years. Overall study findings and caveats: Only about 8-24% of top clones showed up in all five tumor regions.

A primer matching the constant region was used to make TCR beta cDNA from 450 to 500 ng of total RNA. Slightly modified ARM-PCR served as the procedure for the TCR beta libraries. These libraries came from three rounds of nested multiplex PCR. Both of the initial two PCR rounds ran for around 9 cycles and employed TRBV1-TRBV30 forward primers alongside a C-beta reverse primer. TCRdb reprocessed the multiplex PCR reads with MiXCR, giving one entry per CDR3 protein. The repertoire includes approximately 110,000 distinct CDR3 sequences, around two thirds of them detected once, and approximately 9.9% sits in the top ten. A remark on this clonotype: Its antigen is as yet unknown. One end of the junction fails to match germline, which may point to a read error.

This CDR3 has 17 residues. Germline V gene lookup returns CDR1 MNHEY and CDR2 SVGAGI. Scientists recovered RNA and DNA together from approximately 20-30 mg of unsorted bulk tissue. This receptor was taken from an older woman with primary liver carcinoma and hepatitis B virus infection. The chain links TRBV6-5 to TRBJ2-7; a weak D match, TRBD2 (6 bases). The sample consisted of liver tumor tissue from sampling region 1. Subset meaning: tumor region T1, superior pole. The CDR3 sequence is CASRPGEGTLGPYDQYF. Here the CDR3 DNA reads TGTGCCAGCAGACCCGGCGAAGGGACTCTGGGGCCATACGACCAGTACTTC.